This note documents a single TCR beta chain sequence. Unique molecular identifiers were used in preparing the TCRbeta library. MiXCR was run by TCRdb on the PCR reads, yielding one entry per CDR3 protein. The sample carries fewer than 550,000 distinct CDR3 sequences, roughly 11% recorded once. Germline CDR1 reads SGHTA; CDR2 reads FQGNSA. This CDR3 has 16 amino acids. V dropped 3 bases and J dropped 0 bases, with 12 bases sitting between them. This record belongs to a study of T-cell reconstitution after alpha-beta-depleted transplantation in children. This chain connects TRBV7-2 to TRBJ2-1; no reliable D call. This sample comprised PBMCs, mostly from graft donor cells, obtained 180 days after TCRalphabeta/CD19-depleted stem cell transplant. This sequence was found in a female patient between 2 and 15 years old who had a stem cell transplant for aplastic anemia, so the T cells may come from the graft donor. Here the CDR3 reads CASSFRRASSYNEQFF. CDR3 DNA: TGTGCCAGCAGCTTTAGGAGAGCAAGCTCCTACAATGAGCAGTTCTTC.